These 15 T cell receptor beta chains share one sample of origin, sequenced in a study of T cells after yellow fever vaccination. TCRdb reprocessed the 5' RACE reads with MiXCR, giving one entry per CDR3 protein. The data show about 320,000 distinct CDR3 sequences, approximately 12% seen once. Source: CD4+ T cells sorted from PBMCs, taken 45 days after the yellow fever booster vaccination. The receptors were gathered from a man in his late teens or twenties who received the YFV17D yellow fever vaccine.

This clonotype was observed many times. The rearrangement joins TRBV14 to TRBJ2-6; D perhaps matches TRBD1 (6 bases). This CDR3 has 15 amino acids. Germline values: CDR1 SGHDN, CDR2 FVKESK. The V end lost 4 bases, the J end lost 0 bases, and 7 bases lay between the germline ends. The CDR3, as DNA: TGTGCCAGCAGCCCGGGACACTCTGGGGCCAACGTCCTGACTTTC. As protein: CASSPGHSGANVLTF.

This clonotype has a handful of counts. The rearrangement joins TRBV6-5 to TRBJ1-2; the D gene is possibly TRBD1 (5 bases). Germline-derived CDR1 and CDR2 are MNHEY and SVGAGI. This CDR3 has 14 residues. Trimming stripped 6 bases from V and 2 bases from J, with 13 bases between. CDR3 amino acids: CASRAGGGNYGYTF. In DNA, the CDR3 is TGTGCCAGCAGAGCCGGGGGGGGAAACTATGGCTACACCTTC.

The chain links TRBV7-7 to TRBJ2-5; 10 bases fit TRBD2. The CDR3 sequence is 13 residues long. From germline, CDR1 is SSHAT and CDR2 FNYEAQ (reference sequence). After removal of 5 bases from V and 8 bases from J, the junction contained 5 bases not matched to a gene. The CDR3 protein is CASSVSGGRTQYF. DNA of the CDR3: TGTGCCAGCAGCGTTAGCGGGGGGCGCACCCAGTACTTC.

This clonotype was seen at least ten times. The rearrangement joins TRBV5-1 to TRBJ2-1, with TRBD1 matching over 10 bases. Trimming removed 3 bases from V and 8 bases from J; junction bases left unmatched: 8. Germline V gene data show CDR1 as SGHRS and CDR2 as YFSETQ. CDR3 length: 15 residues. The CDR3 loop is CASSYSGTGDYEQFF. The CDR3 nucleotides are TGCGCCAGCAGCTATTCCGGGACAGGGGATTATGAGCAGTTCTTC. Combining the CDR3 with reference TRBV5-1 and TRBJ2-1 gives the whole variable domain KAGVTQTPRYLIKTRGQQVTLSCSPISGHRSVSWYQQTPGQGLQFLFEYFSETQRNKGNFPGRFSGRQFSNSRSEMNVSTLELGDSALYLCASSYSGTGDYEQFFGPGTRLTVL.

This clonotype was counted ten times or more. This chain uses TRBV7-2 with TRBJ1-2, with a possible D match to TRBD1 (6 bases). V was clipped by 5 bases and J by 7 bases, with 17 bases between them. The V gene's germline CDR1 is SGHTA and CDR2 FQGNSA. The CDR3 runs to 14 residues. The CDR3 here is CASSPGVGLLGYTF. The DNA for the CDR3 is TGTGCCAGCAGCCCAGGGGTAGGGCTGCTTGGCTACACCTTC.

V gene TRBV19 combines with J gene TRBJ1-1, with D unclear. Trimming pared 2 bases from V and 1 base from J, leaving 5 bases between. The CDR3 has 13 residues. Germline CDR1 reads LNHDA; CDR2 reads SQIVND (reference sequence). CDR3 sequence reads: CASSINPNTEAFF. The DNA of the CDR3 is TGTGCCAGTAGTATAAACCCGAACACTGAAGCTTTCTTT. The entire variable domain, with the rest obtained from reference TRBV19 and TRBJ1-1, is as follows: DGGITQSPKYLFRKEGQNVTLSCEQNLNHDAMYWYRQDPGQGLRLIYYSQIVNDFQKGDIAEGYSVSREKKESFPLTVTSAQKNPTAFYLCASSINPNTEAFFGQGTRLTVV.

This clonotype was detected ten times or more. This sequence joins TRBV4-1 and TRBJ2-3; D is perhaps TRBD1 or TRBD2 (6 bases each). Trimming stripped 2 bases from V and 5 bases from J, with 11 bases between. This CDR3 has 14 amino acids. The germline gives CDR1 MGHRA, CDR2 YSYEKL. CDR3 protein: CASSQLGGLDTQYF. CDR3 bases: TGCGCCAGCAGCCAACTAGGGGGGTTAGATACGCAGTATTTT.

This clonotype was picked up many times. CDR3 loop: CASSLGRRQSGGSREETQYF. The CDR3 bases are TGTGCCAGCAGCTTAGGTCGGCGGCAATCAGGGGGCAGCAGGGAAGAGACCCAGTACTTC. The genes are TRBV7-8 and TRBJ2-5, with 8 positions matching TRBD1. The germline V gene encodes CDR1 SGHVS and CDR2 FQNEAQ. Trimming at V came to 1 base and at J to 3 bases, leaving 19 bases not matched to a gene. The CDR3 has 20 residues.

This clonotype occurred a few times. The chain carries TRBV20-1 and TRBJ1-3; D remains ambiguous. Germline V gives CDR1 DFQATT, CDR2 SNEGSKA (reference sequence). Trimming took off 3 bases at V and 2 bases at J, with 8 bases between the two ends. The CDR3 loop spans 13 amino acids. CDR3: CSARRDAGNTIYF. In DNA, the CDR3 is TGCAGTGCTAGGCGGGATGCTGGAAACACCATATATTTT.

This clonotype was seen a few times. The rearrangement uses TRBV7-2 and TRBJ2-7; TRBD2 matches at 13 bases. This CDR3 has 18 residues. Germline CDR1 reads SGHTA; CDR2 reads FQGNSA. J was trimmed by 4 bases and V by 5 bases; bases with no gene match: 14. The chain's CDR3 is CASSLGTSGTRSFYEQYF. For the CDR3, the DNA is TGTGCCAGCAGCCTAGGGACTAGCGGGACAAGATCTTTTTACGAGCAGTACTTC.

The chain employs TRBV30 and TRBJ1-6; D uncertain. This CDR3 has 13 amino acids. Trimming shortened V by 5 bases and J by 0 bases, and 5 bases separated the two germline ends. The V gene's germline CDR1 is GTSNPN and CDR2 SVGIG (reference sequence). CDR3 sequence: CAWDYSYNSPLHF. CDR3 coding DNA: TGTGCCTGGGACTACTCCTATAATTCACCCCTCCACTTT.

This clonotype was counted many times. This chain uses TRBV15 with TRBJ2-7, with D perhaps TRBD1 (5 bases). This CDR3 spans 16 amino acids. Looked up from germline, CDR1 is LNHNV and CDR2 is YYDKDF (reference sequence). V lost 1 base to trimming and J lost 6 bases, with 19 bases between them. In DNA form, the CDR3 reads TGTGCCACCAGCAGAGTAATGGCAGGGCGAACTGGCGAGCAGTACTTC. As protein: CATSRVMAGRTGEQYF.

V gene TRBV7-9 combines with J gene TRBJ2-5; weak D call: TRBD2 (6 bases). Trimming cost V 5 bases and J 5 bases, with 15 bases left between them. CDR3 size: 14 residues. The germline CDR1 and CDR2 sequences are SEHNR and FQNEAQ (reference sequence). The CDR3 DNA sequence: TGTGCCAGCAGCCCTGAGCCCGGGGGTGAGACCCAGTACTTC. Its protein product is CASSPEPGGETQYF.

This clonotype was seen at least ten times. The rearrangement uses TRBV6-6 and TRBJ2-7, with 9 positions matching TRBD2. V lost 0 bases to trimming and J lost 3 bases; unmatched junction nucleotides: 3. CDR3 length: 15 amino acids. Germline lookup yields CDR1 MNHNY and CDR2 SVGAGI (reference sequence). CDR3 nucleotide sequence: TGTGCCAGCAGTTACTCCGGCGGGAGGGTCTACGAGCAGTACTTC. Its protein product is CASSYSGGRVYEQYF.

This clonotype was observed at least ten times. V usage is TRBV6-2 or TRBV6-3 and J usage is TRBJ1-1; no definite D call. The CDR3 sequence is 12 residues long. Trimming took 6 bases from V and 11 from J, leaving 16 bases between them. Looked up from germline, CDR1 is MNHEY and CDR2 is SVGEGT. CDR3 in amino acids: CASSYGELRAFF. CDR3 in DNA: TGTGCCAGCAGCTATGGAGAACTAAGGGCTTTCTTT.